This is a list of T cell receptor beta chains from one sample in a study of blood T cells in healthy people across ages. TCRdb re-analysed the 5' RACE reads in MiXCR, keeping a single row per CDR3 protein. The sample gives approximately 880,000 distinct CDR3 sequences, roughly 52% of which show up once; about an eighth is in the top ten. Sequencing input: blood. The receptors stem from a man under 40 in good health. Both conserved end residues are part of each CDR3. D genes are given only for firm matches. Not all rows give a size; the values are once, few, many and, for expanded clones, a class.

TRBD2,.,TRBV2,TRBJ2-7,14,TGTGCCAGCAGGGCTAGCGGGGGCATCCGCGAGCAGTACTTC,CASRASGGIREQYF
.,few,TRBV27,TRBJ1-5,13,TGTGCCAGCAGTTCCACCCGCAATCAGCCCCAGCATTTT,CASSSTRNQPQHF
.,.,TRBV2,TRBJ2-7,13,TGTGCCAGCAGCGAGGGGGTCACCTACGAGCAGTACTTC,CASSEGVTYEQYF
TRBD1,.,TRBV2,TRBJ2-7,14,TGTGCCAGCAGTGAATTGACAGGGGGCTACGAGCAGTACTTC,CASSELTGGYEQYF
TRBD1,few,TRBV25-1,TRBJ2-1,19,TGTGCCAGCCCGTGCGGTCCAGGGGGAATATATGGCTCCTACAATGAGCAGTTCTTC,CASPCGPGGIYGSYNEQFF
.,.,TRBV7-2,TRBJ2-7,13,TGTGCCAGCAGCAGGGACCGTCGGAGCGAGCAGTACTTC,CASSRDRRSEQYF
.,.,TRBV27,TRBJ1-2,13,TGTGCCAGCAGTGGACAGTTGAACTATGGCTACACCTTC,CASSGQLNYGYTF
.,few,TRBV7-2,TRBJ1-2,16,TGTGCCAGCAGCCTTTCTGGAGGAGGTCATGGCTATGGCTACACCTTC,CASSLSGGGHGYGYTF
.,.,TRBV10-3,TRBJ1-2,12,TGTGCCACACGGGACACTAACTATGGCTACACCTTC,CATRDTNYGYTF
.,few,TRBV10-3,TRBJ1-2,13,TGTGCCATCAGTGAGCGGACCCACTATGGCTACACCTTC,CAISERTHYGYTF
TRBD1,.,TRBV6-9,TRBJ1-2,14,TGTGCCAGCAGTTACTTGACAGGGGGCCACGGCTACACCTTC,CASSYLTGGHGYTF
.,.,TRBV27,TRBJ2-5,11,TGTGCCAGCAGTAAGAAGGGGACCCAGTACTTC,CASSKKGTQYF
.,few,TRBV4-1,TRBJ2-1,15,TGCGCCAGCAGCCCCCGGGACATGGCGGACAATGAGCAGTTCTTC,CASSPRDMADNEQFF
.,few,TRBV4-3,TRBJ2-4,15,TGCGCCAGCAGCCAAGTGGGAGGGGGAAAAAACATTCAGTACTTC,CASSQVGGGKNIQYF